One and the same sample provided the 21 T cell receptor beta chains below, sequenced in a study of blood T cell repertoires in COVID-19. Profiled with immunoSEQ multiplex PCR; TCRdb holds only in-frame clones, not every one. The table includes under 200,000 clones, more than 75% detected once. The specimen was peripheral blood. These receptors were taken from a young man with acute or convalescent COVID-19.

CDR3 sequence (DNA): TGTGCCAGCAGCCAATCAGCTAACTATGGCTACACCTTC. Protein product: CASSQSANYGYTF. This chain connects TRBV3-1 (or the pseudogene TRBV3-2) to TRBJ1-2; D is unclear. The CDR3 loop spans 13 amino acids. Deletions cut 2 bases from V and 0 bases from J, with 4 bases between. The V gene's germline CDR1 is LGHDT and CDR2 YNNKEL (reference sequence).

V is TRBV19 and J is TRBJ1-4; D might be TRBD1 (5 bases). Trimming pared 5 bases from V and 3 bases from J, leaving 13 bases between. In germline, CDR1 is LNHDA, CDR2 SQIVND (reference sequence). The CDR3 loop spans 15 amino acids. The CDR3 reads CASSGRTLPNEKLFF. DNA of the CDR3: TGTGCCAGTAGTGGAAGGACACTTCCTAATGAAAAACTGTTTTTT.

The CDR3 bases are TGTGCCAGCAGCGGGGGGGAAAGGACCGGGGAGCTGTTTTTT. It encodes CASSGGERTGELFF. The chain employs TRBV3-1 (or the pseudogene TRBV3-2) and TRBJ2-2; 7 bases match TRBD2. The germline gives CDR1 LGHDT, CDR2 YNNKEL (reference sequence). CDR3 length: 14 residues. V shed 5 bases, J shed 5 bases, and the junction held 5 bases outside the gene matches.

There are a few counts of this clone. The rearrangement joins TRBV10-3 to TRBJ2-5; 13 bases match TRBD2. The junction had 8 bases not matched to a gene; V was cut back by 6 bases and J by 4 bases. The CDR3 consists of 16 residues. CDR1 and CDR2 from the germline V gene are ENHRY and SYGVKD. The CDR3 here is CAISVGLAGSSETQYF. For the CDR3, the DNA is TGTGCCATCAGCGTGGGACTAGCGGGGAGTTCAGAGACCCAGTACTTC.

The gene calls are TRBV4-2 and TRBJ1-2; a weak D match, TRBD1 (6 bases). The germline V gene encodes CDR1 LGHNA and CDR2 YNFKEQ. V lost 5 bases and J 4 bases, leaving 20 bases between the germline ends. This CDR3 spans 16 amino acids. The CDR3 sequence is CASSSATAGASYGYTF. The CDR3 DNA reads as TGTGCCAGCAGCTCTGCGACCGCGGGGGCGAGCTATGGCTACACCTTC.

V is TRBV25-1 and J is TRBJ1-2; the D is unclear. Germline-derived CDR1 and CDR2 are MGHDK and SYGVNS. This CDR3 has 12 amino acids. Trimming cost V 11 bases and J 5 bases, with 15 bases left between them. CDR3 in amino acids: CASSRDGYGYTF. As DNA, the CDR3 is TGTGCCTCTTCGCGGGATGGGTATGGCTACACCTTC.

This sequence joins TRBV16 and TRBJ1-1, with D unresolved. Deletions cut 1 base from V and 0 bases from J, with 9 bases between. This CDR3 spans 15 amino acids. Germline CDR1 is KGHSY and CDR2 is FQNENV. For the CDR3, the DNA is TGTGCCAGCAGCCAATGGGTGACATTGAACACTGAAGCTTTCTTT. Amino acids: CASSQWVTLNTEAFF.

The V gene is TRBV7-6, the J gene TRBJ1-4; TRBD1 aligns across 7 bases. CDR3 length: 15 amino acids. The V gene end was trimmed by 1 base and the J gene end by 4 bases; junction bases not matched to a gene: 3. Germline V gene lookup returns CDR1 SGHVS and CDR2 FNYEAQ. The CDR3 region has the DNA TGTGCCAGCAGCTTAGGGGACAGCTATAATGAAAAACTGTTTTTT. Translation gives CASSLGDSYNEKLFF. The full variable domain, completed using reference TRBV7-6 and TRBJ1-4, is GAGVSQSPRYKVTKRGQDVALRCDPISGHVSLYWYRQALGQGPEFLTYFNYEAQQDKSGLPNDRFSAERPEGSISTLTIQRTEQRDSAMYRCASSLGDSYNEKLFFGSGTQLSVL.

The chain recombines TRBV13 with TRBJ2-6; D gene unclear. CDR1 is PRHDT and CDR2 is FYEKMQ in the germline V gene (reference sequence). V was shortened by 7 bases and J by 2 bases, with 12 bases between the two germline ends. The CDR3 consists of 15 residues. As DNA, the CDR3 is TGTGCCAGCACCATCGGAGTGGCTGGGGCCAACGTCCTGACTTTC. This gives the protein CASTIGVAGANVLTF.

This clone was counted only a few times. J is TRBJ2-7 and V is TRBV6-5; a weak D match, TRBD1 (6 bases). CDR1 and CDR2 (germline): MNHEY, SVGAGI. The CDR3 runs 12 residues. V lost 10 bases, J lost 3 bases, and 13 bases lay in between. The CDR3 DNA follows: TGTGCCACCACAGGGTCCGGCTACGAGCAGTACTTC. Protein product: CATTGSGYEQYF.

On this clone: Compared with germline, one end of the junction differs, possibly owing to a read error. V usage is TRBV4-1 and J usage is TRBJ2-1; TRBD2 matches at 16 bases. The CDR3 has 19 amino acids. Germline V CDR1 and CDR2: MGHRA, YSYEKL. This CDR3 reads CASTQPGLAGGPRNNEQFF. CDR3 DNA sequence: TGCGCCAGCACCCAACCGGGACTAGCGGGGGGGCCAAGGAACAATGAGCAGTTCTTC.

J is TRBJ2-3 and V is TRBV24-1; tentatively, D is TRBD1 (6 bases). There are 16 residues in the CDR3. The V gene lost 2 bases and the J gene lost 2 bases, with 13 bases spanning the gap. Looked up from germline, CDR1 is KGHDR and CDR2 is SFDVKD. As DNA, the CDR3 is TGTGCCACCAGTGATTACCGGGACACTTACACAGATACGCAGTATTTT. Encoded protein: CATSDYRDTYTDTQYF.

The table lists this clone with a count of one. This chain links TRBV25-1 with TRBJ2-2; D remains unclear. This CDR3 is 14 amino acids long. The germline V and J ends were trimmed by 5 bases and 4 bases, with 11 bases remaining between them. In germline, CDR1 is MGHDK, CDR2 SYGVNS. The CDR3 DNA reads as TGTGCCAGCAGTTCCCCCAAGAGCACCGGGGAGCTGTTTTTT. Amino acids: CASSSPKSTGELFF.

The gene calls are TRBV7-6 and TRBJ2-2; 7 bases are shared with TRBD1. CDR1 and CDR2 from the germline V gene are SGHVS and FNYEAQ. This CDR3 region has 16 residues. After removal of 5 bases from V and 1 base from J, the junction contained 7 bases not matched to a gene. The CDR3 is CASSPGHRGNTGELFF. CDR3 nucleotides: TGTGCCAGCAGCCCGGGACACAGGGGGAACACCGGGGAGCTGTTTTTT.

The genes are TRBV27 and TRBJ2-7; 9 bases map to TRBD2. CDR1 and CDR2 from the germline V gene are MNHEY and SMNVEV (reference sequence). The CDR3 extends over 14 amino acids. Trimming cost V 3 bases and J 3 bases; bases outside gene matches: 3. CDR3 amino acids: CASSFSSGSYEQYF. The DNA for the CDR3 is TGTGCCAGCAGTTTCAGTAGCGGGAGCTACGAGCAGTACTTC.

The chain recombines TRBV5-1 with TRBJ1-2, with 8 bases fitting TRBD1. J lost 3 bases, V lost 4 bases, and 5 bases had no gene match. CDR1 is SGHRS and CDR2 is YFSETQ in the germline V gene. The length of the CDR3 is 14 residues. The CDR3 loop reads CASSAAQGDYGYTF. The CDR3 DNA follows: TGCGCCAGCAGCGCCGCACAGGGGGACTATGGCTACACCTTC. Full variable domain (missing parts from reference TRBV5-1 and TRBJ1-2): KAGVTQTPRYLIKTRGQQVTLSCSPISGHRSVSWYQQTPGQGLQFLFEYFSETQRNKGNFPGRFSGRQFSNSRSEMNVSTLELGDSALYLCASSAAQGDYGYTFGSGTRLTVV.

The genes are TRBV12-3 or TRBV12-4 and TRBJ1-2; D gene unclear. This CDR3 has 11 residues. The V and J ends lost 6 bases and 5 bases respectively, with 7 bases between them. CDR3 amino acids: CASSTGYGYTF. Here the CDR3 DNA reads TGTGCCAGCAGCACGGGGTATGGCTACACCTTC.

This clone was seen just once. The J gene is TRBJ1-5, the V gene TRBV2, with a weak D call TRBD1 (6 bases). V gave up 10 bases and J gave up 2 bases, with 15 bases separating them. The CDR3 runs to 14 residues. Looked up from germline, CDR1 is SNHLY and CDR2 is FYNNEI. The CDR3 here is CATGWGGGNQPQHF. The DNA for the CDR3 is TGTGCCACCGGGTGGGGGGGCGGCAATCAGCCCCAGCATTTT.

V usage is TRBV9 and J usage is TRBJ1-2, with no clear D. V gave up 2 bases and J gave up 1 base, with 6 bases separating them. Germline CDR1 SGDLS, CDR2 YYNGEE. This CDR3 comprises 13 residues. CDR3 region: CASSVEGNYGYTF. In DNA, the CDR3 is TGTGCCAGCAGCGTCGAGGGTAACTATGGCTACACCTTC. The variable domain in full, with the rest retrieved from reference TRBV9 and TRBJ1-2, is DSGVTQTPKHLITATGQRVTLRCSPRSGDLSVYWYQQSLDQGLQFLIQYYNGEERAKGNILERFSAQQFPDLHSELNLSSLELGDSALYFCASSVEGNYGYTFGSGTRLTVV.

The rearrangement links TRBV24-1 to TRBJ2-1; 11 bases are a match to TRBD2. After removal of 2 bases from V and 0 bases from J, the junction contained 5 bases not matched to a gene. There are 18 residues in the CDR3. The germline V gene encodes CDR1 KGHDR and CDR2 SFDVKD. CDR3 amino acids: CATSDSSGRSGSYNEQFF. CDR3 DNA: TGTGCCACCAGTGATTCTAGCGGGAGGTCGGGCTCCTACAATGAGCAGTTCTTC.

This sequence joins TRBV5-4 and TRBJ1-2; no definite D call. The CDR3 contains 16 residues. V shed 1 base and J shed 8 bases, with 21 bases lying between them. Germline V gene sequence: CDR1 SGHNT, CDR2 YYREEE (reference sequence). This CDR3 is CASSLSGNTGVLGYTF. DNA for the CDR3: TGTGCCAGCAGCTTGTCCGGTAATACGGGAGTACTAGGCTACACCTTC. The full variable domain, completed using reference TRBV5-4 and TRBJ1-2, is ETGVTQSPTHLIKTRGQQVTLRCSSQSGHNTVSWYQQALGQGPQFIFQYYREEENGRGNFPPRFSGLQFPNYSSELNVNALELDDSALYLCASSLSGNTGVLGYTFGSGTRLTVV.